The following is a TCR beta chain sequence with its context. Its antigen is undetermined. This record belongs to a study of CD8+CD57+ T cells in acquired aplastic anemia. Notes on the study in general: Researchers reported that CD8+ Simpson's diversity was not significantly different in patients versus controls.

J was trimmed by 5 bases and V by 0 bases; bases with no gene match: 4. Germline CDR1 reads SGHTA; CDR2 reads FQGTGA. The CDR3 has 14 amino acids. The TCR beta profiling, which covered VDJ combination and CDR3 sequence, was carried out using genomic DNA as the template. TCRdb analysed the reads with MiXCR anew, one entry per CDR3 protein. The table records under 200,000 distinct CDR3 sequences, about 70% of them present only once. It was patients with CD8+CD57+ cell expansion by flow cytometry who were chosen for sequencing. The clonotype comes from a human donor with aplastic anemia. The sequenced sample consisted of sorted CD4+, CD8+, or CD8+CD57+ T cells (not recorded which) from PBMCs. This chain uses TRBV7-3 with TRBJ2-7, with TRBD1 matching over 7 bases. CDR3 in amino acids: CASSLTQGVHEQYF. Written as DNA, the CDR3 is TGTGCCAGCAGCTTAACCCAGGGGGTCCACGAGCAGTACTTC.